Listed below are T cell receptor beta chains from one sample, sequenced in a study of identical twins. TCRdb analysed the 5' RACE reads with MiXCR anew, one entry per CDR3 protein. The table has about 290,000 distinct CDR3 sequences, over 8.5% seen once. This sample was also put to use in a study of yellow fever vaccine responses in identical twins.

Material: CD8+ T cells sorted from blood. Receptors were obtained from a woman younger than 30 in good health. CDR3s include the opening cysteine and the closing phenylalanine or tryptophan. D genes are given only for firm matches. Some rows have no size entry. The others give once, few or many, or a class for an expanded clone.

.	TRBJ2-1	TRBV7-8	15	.	CASGTQPRGGNEQFF	TGTGCCAGCGGGACTCAACCGCGGGGCGGCAATGAGCAGTTCTTC
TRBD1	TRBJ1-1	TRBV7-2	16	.	CASSYRQGLRPPQAFF	TGTGCCAGCAGCTACCGACAGGGACTAAGACCTCCCCAAGCTTTCTTT
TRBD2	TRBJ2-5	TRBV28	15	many	CASSPWGREEETQYF	TGTGCCAGCAGTCCTTGGGGGCGGGAGGAAGAGACCCAGTACTTC
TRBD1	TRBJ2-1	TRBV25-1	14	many	CASSLQGEVNEQFF	TGTGCCAGCAGTCTCCAGGGGGAAGTGAATGAGCAGTTCTTC
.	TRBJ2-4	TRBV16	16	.	CASSLGAGVTKNIQYF	TGTGCCAGCAGCCTGGGGGCAGGCGTGACCAAAAACATTCAGTACTTC
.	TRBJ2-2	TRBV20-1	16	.	CSARDLGREDTGELFF	TGCAGTGCTAGAGATCTGGGCAGGGAGGACACCGGGGAGCTGTTTTTT
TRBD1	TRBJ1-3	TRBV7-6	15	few	CASSFSGGSGNTIYF	TGTGCCAGCAGCTTCTCAGGGGGCTCTGGAAACACCATATATTTT
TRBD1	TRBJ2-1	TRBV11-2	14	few	CASSLRGTGNEQFF	TGTGCCAGCAGCTTAAGAGGGACAGGGAATGAGCAGTTCTTC
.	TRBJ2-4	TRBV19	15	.	CASSTSGFAKNIQYF	TGTGCCAGTAGTACGTCAGGGTTTGCCAAAAACATTCAGTACTTC
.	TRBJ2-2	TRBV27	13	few	CASSEQGAGELFF	TGTGCCAGCAGTGAGCAGGGAGCCGGGGAGCTGTTTTTT
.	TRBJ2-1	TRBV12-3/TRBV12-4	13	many	CASTRTLDNEQFF	TGTGCCAGCACCCGGACCTTAGACAATGAGCAGTTCTTC
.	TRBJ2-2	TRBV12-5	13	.	CASGYRDGGELFF	TGTGCTAGTGGTTACAGGGATGGCGGGGAGCTGTTTTTT
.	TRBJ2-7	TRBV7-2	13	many	CASSLTVLYEQYF	TGTGCCAGCAGCTTAACAGTTCTCTACGAGCAGTACTTC
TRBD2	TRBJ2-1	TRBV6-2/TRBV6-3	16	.	CASSLLAEGSYNEQFF	TGTGCCAGCAGTCTCCTAGCGGAGGGATCCTACAATGAGCAGTTCTTC
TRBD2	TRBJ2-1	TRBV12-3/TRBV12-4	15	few	CASWGMREGYNEQFF	TGTGCCAGCTGGGGGATGCGGGAGGGCTACAATGAGCAGTTCTTC
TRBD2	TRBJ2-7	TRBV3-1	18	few	CASSQGIAGGFSTYEQYF	TGTGCCAGCAGCCAAGGTATAGCGGGAGGGTTCTCGACCTACGAGCAGTACTTC
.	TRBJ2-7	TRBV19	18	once	CASSQIYDSDRKTYEQYF	TGTGCCAGTAGTCAGATATACGACAGTGACCGGAAGACCTACGAGCAGTACTTC
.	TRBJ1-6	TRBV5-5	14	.	CASSAGRMDSPLHF	TGTGCCAGCAGCGCGGGCAGGATGGATTCACCCCTCCACTTT
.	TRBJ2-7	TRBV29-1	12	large	CSVYGGLGEQYF	TGCAGCGTTTATGGGGGACTCGGCGAGCAGTACTTC
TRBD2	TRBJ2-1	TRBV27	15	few	CASLMGGRPYNEQFF	TGTGCCAGCCTAATGGGCGGGAGGCCCTACAATGAGCAGTTCTTC
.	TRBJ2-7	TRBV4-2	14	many	CASSWTDNSYEQYF	TGTGCCAGCAGCTGGACGGACAATTCCTACGAGCAGTACTTC
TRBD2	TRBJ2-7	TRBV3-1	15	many	CASSSGLAGEGEQYF	TGTGCCAGCAGCTCCGGACTAGCGGGAGAGGGCGAGCAGTACTTC
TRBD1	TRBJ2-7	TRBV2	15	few	CASSEAGQESYEQYF	TGTGCCAGCAGTGAAGCGGGACAGGAGTCCTACGAGCAGTACTTC
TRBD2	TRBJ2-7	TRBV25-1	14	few	CASSALAGSYEQYF	TGTGCCAGCAGTGCGCTAGCGGGAAGCTACGAGCAGTACTTC
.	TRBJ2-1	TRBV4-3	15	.	CASGLGLDTYNEQFF	TGCGCCAGCGGACTCGGGTTGGATACGTACAATGAGCAGTTCTTC
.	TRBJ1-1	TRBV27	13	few	CASSLRQNTEAFF	TGTGCCAGCAGTTTAAGACAGAACACTGAAGCTTTCTTT
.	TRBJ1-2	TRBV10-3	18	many	CAISDSSGSFASVHGYTF	TGTGCCATCAGTGATTCTTCGGGAAGCTTTGCTAGCGTCCATGGCTACACCTTC
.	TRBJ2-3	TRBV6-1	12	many	CASPGGPDTQYF	TGTGCCAGCCCCGGGGGCCCAGATACGCAGTATTTT
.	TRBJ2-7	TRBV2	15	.	CASSEVGGSSYEQYF	TGTGCCAGCAGTGAAGTAGGGGGGAGCTCCTACGAGCAGTACTTC
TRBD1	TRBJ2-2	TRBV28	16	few	CASSPTGGWNTGELFF	TGTGCCAGCAGTCCTACAGGGGGCTGGAACACCGGGGAGCTGTTTTTT
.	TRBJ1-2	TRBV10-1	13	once	CASSQTESYGYTF	TGCGCCAGCAGCCAGACAGAATCCTATGGCTACACCTTC
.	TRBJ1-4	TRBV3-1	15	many	CASSQFRERNEKLFF	TGTGCCAGCAGCCAGTTCAGGGAACGAAATGAAAAACTGTTTTTT
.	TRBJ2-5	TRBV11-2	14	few	CASSSAGLRETQYF	TGTGCCAGCAGCTCAGCAGGGCTCCGAGAGACCCAGTACTTC
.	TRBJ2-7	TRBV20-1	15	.	CSATGRPPGPYEQYF	TGCAGTGCTACCGGACGCCCCCCGGGCCCCTACGAGCAGTACTTC
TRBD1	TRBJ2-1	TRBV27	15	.	CASSSTGVGWDEQFF	TGTGCCAGCAGTTCTACAGGGGTGGGTTGGGATGAGCAGTTCTTC
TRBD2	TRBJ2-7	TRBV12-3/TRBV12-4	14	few	CASGTAGGYYEQYF	TGTGCCAGCGGAACTGCGGGGGGTTATTACGAGCAGTACTTC
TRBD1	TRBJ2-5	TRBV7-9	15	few	CASSTPQDRVKTQYF	TGTGCCAGCAGCACTCCGCAAGACAGGGTGAAGACCCAGTACTTC
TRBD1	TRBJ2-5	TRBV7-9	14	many	CASSFPDRVETQYF	TGTGCCAGCAGCTTCCCGGACAGGGTGGAGACCCAGTACTTC
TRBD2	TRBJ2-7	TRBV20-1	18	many	CSALPVDGTSGPPYEQYF	TGCAGTGCTCTTCCGGTGGATGGGACTAGCGGTCCGCCCTACGAGCAGTACTTC
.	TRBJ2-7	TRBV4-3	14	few	CASSQGVTGYEQYF	TGCGCCAGCAGCCAAGGTGTAACCGGCTACGAGCAGTACTTC
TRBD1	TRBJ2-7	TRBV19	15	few	CASSVGQGVFYEQYF	TGTGCCAGTAGTGTGGGACAGGGGGTCTTCTACGAGCAGTACTTC
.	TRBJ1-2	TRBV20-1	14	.	CSARDWVEGNGYTF	TGCAGTGCTAGAGATTGGGTGGAGGGGAATGGCTACACCTTC
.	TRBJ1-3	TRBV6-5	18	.	CASSYSPAGGYSGNTIYF	TGTGCCAGCAGTTACTCTCCAGCGGGGGGTTATTCTGGAAACACCATATATTTT